Listed below are T cell receptor beta chains from one sample, sequenced in a study of T cell repertoires in cytomegalovirus infection. These receptors are not linked to any known antigen. MiXCR, applied by TCRdb to the reads, yields one record per CDR3 protein. The sample gives about 700,000 distinct CDR3 sequences, around 35% of which show up once; roughly 18% is in the top ten. The material sequenced was cultured PBMCs, taken from culture after CMV antigen stimulation. Source of these receptors: a human donor in good health (CMV status not recorded). Some clones in this sample may be carry-over from other donors' samples. Each CDR3 is given with its conserved first and last residue. D genes are given only for firm matches. The size entry is marked missing in some rows and otherwise reads once, few, many or a size class.

clone_size	v_call	j_call	d_call	cdr3_aa	cdr3_nt
few	TRBV12-3/TRBV12-4	TRBJ1-5	-	CASTVTGSNQPQHF	TGTGCCAGTACCGTGACAGGATCAAATCAGCCCCAGCATTTT
many	TRBV7-6	TRBJ2-7	TRBD1	CAVSPSTGAEQYF	TGTGCCGTTAGCCCCTCGACAGGGGCCGAGCAGTACTTC
-	TRBV4-1	TRBJ1-1	TRBD1	CASSHPLAGGTSNTEAFF	TGCGCCAGCAGCCACCCATTGGCAGGGGGTACTTCAAACACTGAAGCTTTCTTT
-	TRBV11-2	TRBJ2-7	TRBD2	CASSMGGREQYF	TGTGCCAGCAGCATGGGCGGGAGGGAGCAGTACTTC
many	TRBV6-1	TRBJ1-5	-	CASSGKGVAQPQHF	TGTGCCAGCAGTGGCAAGGGGGTAGCCCAGCCCCAGCATTTT
-	TRBV6-8	TRBJ2-3	-	CASSRNLGVGTDTQYF	TGTGCCAGCAGCCGAAATCTAGGAGTCGGCACAGATACGCAGTATTTT
-	TRBV28	TRBJ2-7	-	CASSFLSRPWDEQYF	TGTGCCAGCAGTTTCCTTAGTCGGCCTTGGGACGAGCAGTACTTC
-	TRBV12-3/TRBV12-4	TRBJ1-1	-	CASRRTDTNTEAFF	TGTGCCAGCAGACGCACAGACACTAACACTGAAGCTTTCTTT
once	TRBV4-2	TRBJ2-1	-	CASSQVPHPEANEQFF	TGTGCCAGCAGCCAAGTGCCCCACCCTGAGGCCAATGAGCAGTTCTTC
-	TRBV10-2	TRBJ2-7	-	CASSGSFNLYEQYF	TGCGCCAGCAGCGGTTCGTTTAACCTCTACGAGCAGTACTTC
few	TRBV19	TRBJ2-5	TRBD2	CASSSSGNEETQYF	TGTGCCAGTAGTAGTAGCGGGAATGAGGAGACCCAGTACTTC
-	TRBV30	TRBJ1-2	TRBD1	CACNWQGQYYGYTF	TGTGCCTGCAACTGGCAGGGACAGTACTATGGCTACACCTTC
-	TRBV6-5	TRBJ1-3	-	CASSYSRPGNTIYF	TGTGCCAGCAGTTACTCGCGGCCAGGAAACACCATATATTTT
once	TRBV7-2	TRBJ2-5	-	CASSLSLAAYQETQYF	TGTGCCAGCAGCTTAAGCCTAGCTGCGTACCAAGAGACCCAGTACTTC
-	TRBV7-6	TRBJ2-7	-	CASSASGYEQYF	TGTGCCAGCAGCGCGAGCGGTTACGAGCAGTACTTC
-	TRBV7-1	TRBJ2-6	TRBD1	CASSGRDSGANVLTF	TGTGCCAGCAGCGGACGGGACAGTGGGGCCAACGTCCTGACTTTC
-	TRBV28	TRBJ1-5	-	CASSWVPLSNQPQHF	TGTGCCAGCAGTTGGGTGCCACTCAGCAATCAGCCCCAGCATTTT
many	TRBV6-1	TRBJ1-1	-	CASSEVSNGHTEAFF	TGTGCCAGCAGTGAAGTTTCGAATGGACACACTGAAGCTTTCTTT
few	TRBV6-1	TRBJ2-7	TRBD2	CASSKGLAGVMGEQYF	TGTGCCAGCAGCAAAGGACTAGCGGGAGTAATGGGCGAGCAGTACTTC
-	TRBV10-3	TRBJ2-3	-	CATQTNEPSTDTQYF	TGTGCCACCCAGACTAACGAACCTAGCACAGATACGCAGTATTTT
-	TRBV25-1	TRBJ1-6	TRBD1	CASGQGRDSPLHF	TGTGCCAGCGGACAGGGGCGGGATTCACCCCTCCACTTT
once	TRBV7-4	TRBJ2-2	-	CASSPVVNTGELFF	TGTGCCAGCAGCCCGGTCGTGAACACCGGGGAGCTGTTTTTT
many	TRBV7-2	TRBJ2-5	TRBD2	CASSRGGAGETQYF	TGTGCCAGCAGCCGCGGGGGGGCTGGGGAGACCCAGTACTTC
once	TRBV2	TRBJ2-5	TRBD1	CASSPFGTDEETQYF	TGTGCCAGCAGTCCATTCGGGACAGATGAAGAGACCCAGTACTTC
many	TRBV7-8	TRBJ1-6	-	CASTGHEFRSPLHF	TGTGCCAGCACCGGACATGAGTTTCGATCACCCCTCCACTTT
-	TRBV29-1	TRBJ1-1	-	CSVEGGGTFGTEAFF	TGCAGCGTTGAGGGGGGAGGGACTTTCGGGACTGAAGCTTTCTTT
many	TRBV7-2	TRBJ2-7	-	CASSWGGGQSYEQYF	TGTGCCAGCAGCTGGGGGGGGGGCCAATCCTACGAGCAGTACTTC
few	TRBV12-3/TRBV12-4	TRBJ2-2	-	CASSFRDSTGELFF	TGTGCCAGCAGTTTCCGGGACTCAACCGGGGAGCTGTTTTTT
-	TRBV7-9	TRBJ2-7	TRBD2	CASGSVGGTSGMTYEQYF	TGTGCCAGCGGTTCCGTAGGGGGGACTAGCGGTATGACCTACGAGCAGTACTTC
-	TRBV7-8	TRBJ1-5	TRBD1	CASTNEEGALNQPQHF	TGTGCCAGCACCAACGAGGAGGGGGCTCTCAATCAGCCCCAGCATTTT
-	TRBV6-5	TRBJ1-1	-	CASLRDGMNTEAFF	TGTGCCAGCCTCCGGGACGGGATGAACACTGAAGCTTTCTTT
few	TRBV4-2	TRBJ2-3	-	CASSQDGGDTQYF	TGTGCCAGCAGCCAAGATGGCGGAGATACGCAGTATTTT
-	TRBV4-3	TRBJ2-7	-	CASSQGRGRQYF	TGCGCCAGCAGCCAGGGACGGGGCAGGCAGTACTTC
-	TRBV12-3/TRBV12-4	TRBJ2-5	TRBD1	CASSSLGTGFQETQYF	TGTGCCAGCAGTTCTCTCGGGACAGGGTTCCAAGAGACCCAGTACTTC
few	TRBV7-9	TRBJ2-2	-	CAGSNTGELFF	TGTGCCGGGTCGAACACCGGGGAGCTGTTTTTT
-	TRBV11-2	TRBJ2-5	-	CASSHEAGSETQYF	TGTGCCAGCAGCCACGAGGCGGGGAGCGAGACCCAGTACTTC
-	TRBV12-5	TRBJ2-7	-	CASGLQREQYF	TGTGCTAGTGGTTTACAAAGGGAGCAGTACTTC
-	TRBV7-2	TRBJ2-6	-	CASSLGGGGANVLTF	TGTGCCAGCAGCTTGGGGGGAGGTGGGGCCAACGTCCTGACTTTC
-	TRBV19	TRBJ1-1	-	CASSKQGTEAFF	TGTGCCAGTAGCAAACAGGGCACTGAAGCTTTCTTT
-	TRBV20-1	TRBJ2-5	TRBD2	CSARDQTSGVPETQYF	TGCAGTGCTAGAGATCAGACTAGCGGGGTCCCAGAGACCCAGTACTTC
once	TRBV10-3	TRBJ2-1	-	CAISEDGYNEQFF	TGTGCCATCAGTGAGGACGGGTACAATGAGCAGTTCTTC
-	TRBV11-3	TRBJ2-1	-	CASSSPTNNEQFF	TGTGCCAGCAGCTCCCCGACTAACAATGAGCAGTTCTTC
-	TRBV10-3	TRBJ2-7	-	CAISQEPSPYEQYF	TGTGCCATCAGTCAGGAGCCTTCCCCCTACGAGCAGTACTTC
few	TRBV12-3/TRBV12-4	TRBJ2-1	-	CASSSGSVRLF	TGTGCCAGCAGTTCAGGGAGCGTACGCCTCTTC
-	TRBV7-9	TRBJ1-1	-	CASSLIYRNTEAFF	TGTGCCAGCAGCTTAATATACAGGAACACTGAAGCTTTCTTT